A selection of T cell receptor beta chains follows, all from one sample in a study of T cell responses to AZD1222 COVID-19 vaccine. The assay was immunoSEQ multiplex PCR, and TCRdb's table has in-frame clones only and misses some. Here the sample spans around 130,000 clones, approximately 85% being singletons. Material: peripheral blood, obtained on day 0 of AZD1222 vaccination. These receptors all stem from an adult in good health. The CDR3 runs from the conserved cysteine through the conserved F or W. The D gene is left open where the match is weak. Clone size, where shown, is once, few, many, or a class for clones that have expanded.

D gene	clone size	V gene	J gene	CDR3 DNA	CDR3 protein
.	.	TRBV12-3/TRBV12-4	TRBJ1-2	TGTGCCAGCAGTTTATGGCTAAATGGCTACACCTTC	CASSLWLNGYTF
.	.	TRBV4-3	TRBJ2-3	TGCGCCAGCAGCCAAGATCAAGCAGGGGGCACAGATACGCAGTATTTT	CASSQDQAGGTDTQYF
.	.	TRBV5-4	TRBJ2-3	TGTGCCGCCGCCGAGGGGTCGTTGGATACGCAGTATTTT	CAAAEGSLDTQYF
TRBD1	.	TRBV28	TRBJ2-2	TGTGCCAGCAAGGGACAGAGAGACACCGGGGAGCTGTTTTTT	CASKGQRDTGELFF
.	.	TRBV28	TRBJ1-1	TGTGCCAGCAGTTTATGGGGGGCCCCTCGAGAAGCTTTCTTT	CASSLWGAPREAFF
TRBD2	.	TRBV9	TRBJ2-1	TGTGCCAGCAGCGTAGGGGTAGCGGGGGCCTACAATGAGCAGTTCTTC	CASSVGVAGAYNEQFF
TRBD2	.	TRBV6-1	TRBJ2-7	TGTGCCAGCAGTGAACTGGGAGGGGACTACGAGCAGTACTTC	CASSELGGDYEQYF
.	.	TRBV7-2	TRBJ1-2	TGTGCCAGCAGCTTAGTTTTACAGGTCCCAGGCTACACCTTC	CASSLVLQVPGYTF
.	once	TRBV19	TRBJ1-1	TGTGCCAGTAGTAGAGAAAGGGAAGCTTTCTTT	CASSREREAFF
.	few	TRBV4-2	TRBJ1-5	TGTGCCAGCAGTCGGGGTGGAGGATGGGGGGGCGGCAATCAGCCCCAGCATTTT	CASSRGGGWGGGNQPQHF
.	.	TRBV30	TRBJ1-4	TGTGCCTGGAGTGTACTCTACGGTTGGGGAAATGAAAAACTGTTTTTT	CAWSVLYGWGNEKLFF
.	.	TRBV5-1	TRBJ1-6	TGCGCCAGCAGTCCCGGGACGCCACATAATTCACCCCTCCACTTT	CASSPGTPHNSPLHF
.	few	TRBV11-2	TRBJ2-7	TGTGCCAGCAGCTTAGGTGGGCTTCCTCTTTCCTACGAGCAGTACTTC	CASSLGGLPLSYEQYF
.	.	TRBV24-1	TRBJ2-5	TGTGCCACCAGTGAGACCGGGAGCGCCTCGAAAGAGACCCAGTACTTC	CATSETGSASKETQYF
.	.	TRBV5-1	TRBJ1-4	TGCGCCAGCAGCTTCAGCCCAACTAATGAAAAACTGTTTTTT	CASSFSPTNEKLFF
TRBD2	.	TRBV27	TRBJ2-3	TGTGCCAGCAGTAGACCGGGACTAGCTCAACATACGCAGTATTTT	CASSRPGLAQHTQYF
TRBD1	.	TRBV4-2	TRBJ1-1	TGTGCCAGCAGCCCAAACCGCAGGGGGCGAGAAACTGAAGCTTTCTTT	CASSPNRRGRETEAFF
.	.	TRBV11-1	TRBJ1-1	TGTGCCAGCAGCGAGGGGAGAGGGACGGACACTGAAGCTTTCTTT	CASSEGRGTDTEAFF
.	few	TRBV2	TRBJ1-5	TGTGCCAGCAGGGGGCGCCCTGTGGATCAGCCCCAGCATTTT	CASRGRPVDQPQHF
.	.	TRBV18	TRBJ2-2	TGTGCCAGCTCACCAGGCCCTTTAGACGGGGAGCTGTTTTTT	CASSPGPLDGELFF
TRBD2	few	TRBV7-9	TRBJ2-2	TGTGCCAGCAGACCTGCGGGGGGGCCGAACACCGGGGAGCTGTTTTTT	CASRPAGGPNTGELFF
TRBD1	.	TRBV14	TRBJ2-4	TGTGCCAGCAGCCCGGGGACAGGGGAGCCCAAAAACATTCAGTACTTC	CASSPGTGEPKNIQYF
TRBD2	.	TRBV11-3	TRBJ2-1	TGTGCCAGCAGCTTAGACGGTCGGGGGGGCGTTGATGAGCAGTTCTTC	CASSLDGRGGVDEQFF
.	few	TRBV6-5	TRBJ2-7	TGTGCCAGCAGTCGACAGGGAGGAACCTACGAGCAGTACTTC	CASSRQGGTYEQYF
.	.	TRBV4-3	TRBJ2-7	TGCGCCAGCAGCCCGTCAGGAGGGTATCCCTACGAGCAGTACTTC	CASSPSGGYPYEQYF
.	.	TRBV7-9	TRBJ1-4	TGTGCCAGCAGCTTCCACTCAACTAATGAAAAACTGTTTTTT	CASSFHSTNEKLFF
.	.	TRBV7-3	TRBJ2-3	TGTGCCAGCAGCTTAGGGTTGACTAGAAGAACAGATACGCAGTATTTT	CASSLGLTRRTDTQYF
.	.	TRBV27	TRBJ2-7	TGTGCCACAATCGGTTGGGGAAATGCCGAGCAGTACTTC	CATIGWGNAEQYF
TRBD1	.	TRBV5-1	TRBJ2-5	TGCGCCAGCTCCGGGCAGGGGGTACAAGAGACCCAGTACTTC	CASSGQGVQETQYF
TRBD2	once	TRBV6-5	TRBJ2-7	TGTGCCAGCAGTTATGAGCGGGAGGCCCTCTACGAGCAGTACTTC	CASSYEREALYEQYF
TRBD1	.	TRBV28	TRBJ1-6	TGTGCCAGCAGCCCCGGACAGGTCGCCTCCTATAATTCACCCCTCCACTTT	CASSPGQVASYNSPLHF
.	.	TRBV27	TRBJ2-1	TGTGCCAGCAGCCCGACGTGGACATCCTACAATGAGCAGTTCTTC	CASSPTWTSYNEQFF
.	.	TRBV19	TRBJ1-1	TGTGCCAGTAGTCCGACGGACTACACTGAAGCTTTCTTT	CASSPTDYTEAFF
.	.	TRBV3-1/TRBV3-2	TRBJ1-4	TGTGCCAGCAGCAATTTGAGGGGCGAAAAACTGTTTTTT	CASSNLRGEKLFF
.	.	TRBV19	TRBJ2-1	TGTGCCAGTACCCCGGGGGGCTATGTGAATGAGCAGTTCTTC	CASTPGGYVNEQFF
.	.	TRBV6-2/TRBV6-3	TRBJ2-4	TGTGCCAGCAGTTCGGAGGAGGTAAACATTCAGTACTTC	CASSSEEVNIQYF
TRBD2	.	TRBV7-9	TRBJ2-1	TGTGCCAGCAGCCTCCTAGCGGGAGTGTGGGAGCAGTTCTTC	CASSLLAGVWEQFF
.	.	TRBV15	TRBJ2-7	TGTGCCACCAGCACACAAGCGAGACGAGGGGCCTCCTACGAGCAGTACTTC	CATSTQARRGASYEQYF
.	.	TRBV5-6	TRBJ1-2	TGTGCCAGCAGCTTGGGAGGTGACTATGGCTACACCTTC	CASSLGGDYGYTF
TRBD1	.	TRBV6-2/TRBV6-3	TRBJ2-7	TGTGCCAGCAGTTACCTAAGGGGGCGTCAACTAGCCTACGAGCAGTACTTC	CASSYLRGRQLAYEQYF
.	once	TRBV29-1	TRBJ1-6	TGCAGCGTCTTGGAGGAGGCGGCTTCAACTTCACCCCTCCACTTT	CSVLEEAASTSPLHF
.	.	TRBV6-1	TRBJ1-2	TGTGCCAGCAGTGATAGAGGACAGACTGGGGGCTACACCTTC	CASSDRGQTGGYTF
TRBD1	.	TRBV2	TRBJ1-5	TGTGCCAGCAGGCCAGGGACAGCGATCAATCAGCCCCAGCATTTT	CASRPGTAINQPQHF
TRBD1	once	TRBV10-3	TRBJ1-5	TGTGCCATCAGTGAGAACAGGGGGGGCGGTCAGCCCCAGCATTTT	CAISENRGGGQPQHF
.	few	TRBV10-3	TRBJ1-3	TGTGCCACCCAACAGGGAACTACTGGAAACACCATATATTTT	CATQQGTTGNTIYF
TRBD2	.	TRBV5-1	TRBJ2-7	TGCGCCAGCAGGCGGGAGGGGGACGAGCAGTACTTC	CASRREGDEQYF
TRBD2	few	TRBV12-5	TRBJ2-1	TGTGCTAGTGGTTTGGTACTAGCGGGCCCCTACAATGAGCAGTTCTTC	CASGLVLAGPYNEQFF
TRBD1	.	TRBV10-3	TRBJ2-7	TGTGCCATCAGTGAGGGGACAGGGGGTTCCCTGGAGCAGTACTTC	CAISEGTGGSLEQYF
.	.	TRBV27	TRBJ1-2	TGTGCCAGCAGTTTAGGCAGGGGAAATAACTATGGCTACACCTTC	CASSLGRGNNYGYTF
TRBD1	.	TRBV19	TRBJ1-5	TGTGCCAGTAGTCCAGGACAGGGTAGCTTCAATCAGCCCCAGCATTTT	CASSPGQGSFNQPQHF
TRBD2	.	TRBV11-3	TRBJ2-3	TGTGCCAGCAGCTTAGATGAGACTAGCGGGATTAGGGCAGATACGCAGTATTTT	CASSLDETSGIRADTQYF
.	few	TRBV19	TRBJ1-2	TGTGCCAGTAGTGGCTACCAGGGGAATTATGGCTACACCTTC	CASSGYQGNYGYTF
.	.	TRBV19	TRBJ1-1	TGTGCCAGTACCCCCCACAGCCTGGGGACTGAAGCTTTCTTT	CASTPHSLGTEAFF
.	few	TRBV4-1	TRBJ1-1	TGCGCCAGCAGCCAGCGGGACACCTTCTCAGACTTCGCTTTCTTT	CASSQRDTFSDFAFF